This TCR beta chain was obtained from a study of blood T cell repertoires in COVID-19. Study-level background: Both acute and convalescent COVID-19 samples were obtained from the United States, Italy and Spain. PBMCs, B-cell-depleted T cells, or T cells were the source of the cDNA or gDNA that made up the material.

Authors' processing steps: Using reference gene primer amplification, nucleated cell counts were estimated. Sequencing used immunoSEQ multiplex PCR; TCRdb keeps in-frame clones, though not all of them. From that table come the V and J calls and clone size; the DNA was used to work out D and trimming. This sample carries 15,000 to 20,000 clones, 80% to 85% of them seen once, and the ten largest clones take about 8.3%. Per germline, CDR1 GTSNPN and CDR2 SVGIG (reference sequence). The CDR3 is 16 amino acids. V lost 4 bases and J lost 3; bases outside the gene matches: 10. Sequenced: peripheral blood. This rearrangement joins TRBV30 to TRBJ2-2; 8 bases align to TRBD2. This clonotype was obtained from a man aged 55-75 years with acute or convalescent COVID-19. CDR3 region: CAWTEGNSGDTGELFF. The CDR3 coding sequence is TGTGCCTGGACTGAGGGGAATAGCGGGGACACCGGGGAGCTGTTTTTT.